A selection of T cell receptor beta chains follows, all from one sample in a study of glioma-infiltrating T cells after dendritic cell vaccination. Clones were sequenced by immunoSEQ multiplex PCR, and TCRdb holds only the in-frame ones, with some missing. The sample gives more than 95,000 clones, 80% of which show up once; 4.5% to 5.5% is in the top ten. The sample was blood, taken after dendritic cell vaccination. The receptors derive from a human donor with glioblastoma. The CDR3 runs from the conserved cysteine through the conserved F or W. The D gene is left open where the match is weak. Clone size is stated in some rows and not others, as once, few, many or a class when expanded.

>.|TRBV6-1|.|TRBJ2-7
TGTGCCAGCAGTGAAACCCGGTACGAGCAGTACTTC
CASSETRYEQYF
>.|TRBV30|.|TRBJ1-5
TGTGCCTGGAGGGTTTCGGGTCAGCCCCAGCATTTT
CAWRVSGQPQHF
>.|TRBV5-1|.|TRBJ1-3
TGCGCCAGCAGCTTGGCGGGGGGTTCTGGAAACACCATATATTTT
CASSLAGGSGNTIYF
>.|TRBV6-1|.|TRBJ1-1
TGTGCCAGCAGCGAGACAGCCTTGAACACTGAAGCTTTCTTT
CASSETALNTEAFF
>.|TRBV18|.|TRBJ2-2
TGTGCCAGCTCACTGTGGACAGCTACGAACACCGGGGAGCTGTTTTTT
CASSLWTATNTGELFF
>.|TRBV7-9|.|TRBJ2-3
TGTGCCAGCAGCTTAGATTTGTCAAGCGATACGCAGTATTTT
CASSLDLSSDTQYF
>.|TRBV6-1|once|TRBJ1-2
TGTGCCAGCAGTGAAGCGCGGGGGGGAACTAACTATGGCTACACCTTC
CASSEARGGTNYGYTF
>.|TRBV7-3|.|TRBJ2-1
TGTGCCAGCAGCTTAAACGTGCTAGGGGGTTACAATGAGCAGTTCTTC
CASSLNVLGGYNEQFF
>.|TRBV6-6|.|TRBJ2-3
TGTGCCACGGTTAGGGGCACGACAGATACGCAGTATTTT
CATVRGTTDTQYF
>.|TRBV5-1|.|TRBJ1-2
TGCGCCAGCAGCCCTAGGACAGCGCGCTCCGACTATGGCTACACCTTC
CASSPRTARSDYGYTF
>TRBD1|TRBV7-9|.|TRBJ2-7
TGTGCCAGCAGCCCGCTGGGACAGGGATCCTACGAGCAGTACTTC
CASSPLGQGSYEQYF
>TRBD1|TRBV5-1|.|TRBJ2-7
TGCGCCAGCAGCTTGATGGGGCTTTGGGACAGGGTATACGAGCAGTACTTC
CASSLMGLWDRVYEQYF
>TRBD1|TRBV7-8|.|TRBJ1-2
TGTGCCAGCAGCTTAGGCGGTACAGGGGGCATTGTCTATGGCTACACCTTC
CASSLGGTGGIVYGYTF
>TRBD1|TRBV6-5|.|TRBJ2-7
TGTGCCAGCAGCCCTAGACAGGGTTGGTACGAGCAGTACTTC
CASSPRQGWYEQYF
>.|TRBV7-9|.|TRBJ2-7
TGTGCCAGCAGCCCCGGGACATACTACGAGCAGTACTTC
CASSPGTYYEQYF
>TRBD1|TRBV6-5|few|TRBJ1-5
TGTGCCAGCAGTCCACACAGGGGTCGTCAGCCCCAGCATTTT
CASSPHRGRQPQHF
>.|TRBV6-1|.|TRBJ1-1
TGTGCCAGCAGTGAAGGCCAGGTATCTGAAGCTTTCTTT
CASSEGQVSEAFF
>.|TRBV19|.|TRBJ1-5
TGTGCCAGTAGTAGACAGCACAATCAGCCCCAGCATTTT
CASSRQHNQPQHF
>TRBD1|TRBV7-2|.|TRBJ2-7
TGTGCCAGCAGCCTAGGGACAGGGCGCTACGAGCAGTACTTC
CASSLGTGRYEQYF
>TRBD1|TRBV5-4|.|TRBJ1-1
TGTGCCAGCAGCTTGGGCCGCGGGCCCAGGGGGACTGAAGCTTTCTTT
CASSLGRGPRGTEAFF
>TRBD1|TRBV5-4|.|TRBJ1-1
TGTGCCAGCAGCACCGGGACAGCCGGAAACACTGAAGCTTTCTTT
CASSTGTAGNTEAFF
>.|TRBV30|.|TRBJ1-3
TGTGCCTGGAGTGGCAGGTCAGCTGGAAACACCATATATTTT
CAWSGRSAGNTIYF
>.|TRBV10-3|.|TRBJ2-1
TGTGCCATCAGTGAGTTTCCAACAGCCAATGAGCAGTTCTTC
CAISEFPTANEQFF
>TRBD1|TRBV19|.|TRBJ1-2
TGTGCCAGTAGTATTGGGTCGGTACGACAGGGGGCGATCTATGGCTACACCTTC
CASSIGSVRQGAIYGYTF
>TRBD1|TRBV5-1|.|TRBJ1-1
TGCGCCAGCAGCTTGACAGGGGGAGGGACTGAAGCTTTCTTT
CASSLTGGGTEAFF
>TRBD2|TRBV9|.|TRBJ2-3
TGTGCCAGCAGCGTGACTAGCGGGAGGACAGATACGCAGTATTTT
CASSVTSGRTDTQYF
>.|TRBV2|.|TRBJ1-2
TGTGCCAGCAGGACTGGGGGCCCTATGAGGGGCTACACCTTC
CASRTGGPMRGYTF
>TRBD1|TRBV11-2|.|TRBJ1-3
TGTGCCAGCAGCTCTCCGGGACAGGAGCTTCCTGGAAACACCATATATTTT
CASSSPGQELPGNTIYF
>TRBD2|TRBV28|.|TRBJ2-7
TGTGCCAGCTTGACCCGGACTAGCGGGTCCTACGAGCAGTACTTC
CASLTRTSGSYEQYF
>TRBD2|TRBV19|.|TRBJ2-6
TGTGCCAGTAGTCGGGGGGTCCAGAGCTCTGGGGCCAACGTCCTGACTTTC
CASSRGVQSSGANVLTF
>TRBD1|TRBV5-1|.|TRBJ2-7
TGCGCCAGCAGCTTTAGGTCGGGGACAGGGTTTAGGGAGCAGTACTTC
CASSFRSGTGFREQYF
>.|TRBV6-1|.|TRBJ2-2
TGTGCCAGCAGTGAAGTAGGCCGGGTCGGGGAGCTGTTTTTT
CASSEVGRVGELFF
>TRBD2|TRBV9|.|TRBJ2-1
TGTGCCAGCAGCGTAGGAGGACTAGTGGCTAATGAGCAGTTCTTC
CASSVGGLVANEQFF
>.|TRBV5-6|.|TRBJ1-5
TGTGCCAGCAGCGAGGGATTTCTCAATCAGCCCCAGCATTTT
CASSEGFLNQPQHF
>TRBD1|TRBV2|.|TRBJ1-6
TGTGCCAGTAACCCGGGACAGGGAGAATCACCCCTCCACTTT
CASNPGQGESPLHF
>TRBD2|TRBV28|.|TRBJ2-7
TGTGCCAGCAGCGAGGCGGGGGAGGGCTCCTACTACGAGCAGTACTTC
CASSEAGEGSYYEQYF
>TRBD1|TRBV11-2|.|TRBJ2-3
TGTGCCAGCAGACTAGGGACAGGGGGGGGAGATACGCAGTATTTT
CASRLGTGGGDTQYF
>.|TRBV30|.|TRBJ1-2
TGTGCCTGGAGTGTAGGGGCCAATGGCTACACCTTC
CAWSVGANGYTF
>.|TRBV6-5|few|TRBJ1-2
TGTGCCAGCAGTTACCAAGGGGCTAACTATGGCTACACCTTC
CASSYQGANYGYTF
>.|TRBV4-1|once|TRBJ1-2
TGCGCCAGCAGCCACTCCCAGGTTGTGGTTGGCTACACCTTC
CASSHSQVVVGYTF
>TRBD1|TRBV6-1|.|TRBJ2-7
TGTGCCAGCAAGACAGGGATCTACGAGCAGTACTTC
CASKTGIYEQYF
>TRBD2|TRBV27|.|TRBJ2-1
TGTGCCAGCAGCCCTTTTGCGGGGGGTGGGATCTTC
CASSPFAGGGIF
>.|TRBV6-6|.|TRBJ1-4
TGTGCCAGCCTGGGAGGGGGATTGGTTGAAAAACTGTTTTTT
CASLGGGLVEKLFF
>TRBD1|TRBV19|.|TRBJ1-5
TGTGCCAGTGACTTGGGACAGGGCAATCAGCCCCAGCATTTT
CASDLGQGNQPQHF
>TRBD1|TRBV6-1|once|TRBJ1-6
TGTGCCACCCGGGACAGCTCCTATAATTCACCCCTCCACTTT
CATRDSSYNSPLHF
>TRBD2|TRBV2|.|TRBJ2-2
TGTGCCAGCAAGCGGGGGATCACCGGGGAGCTGTTTTTT
CASKRGITGELFF
>TRBD2|TRBV28|.|TRBJ2-7
TGTGCCAGCAGACTAGCGGGAGGGCCCGTCTACGAGCAGTACTTC
CASRLAGGPVYEQYF
>.|TRBV4-2|.|TRBJ2-3
TGTGCCAGCAGCCAAGAGTCGGGGCTCGGGGGAAATACGCAGTATTTT
CASSQESGLGGNTQYF
>.|TRBV19|once|TRBJ1-1
TGTGCCAGTAGTATAGAAAGAGGGATCTGGAACACTGAAGCTTTCTTT
CASSIERGIWNTEAFF
>TRBD1|TRBV6-6|few|TRBJ1-2
TGTGCCAGCAACCTTATGACAGGGGAAGGCTACACCTTC
CASNLMTGEGYTF
>.|TRBV6-9|.|TRBJ2-3
TGTGCCAGCAGGACGGGGGAAACAGATACGCAGTATTTT
CASRTGETDTQYF
>.|TRBV16|.|TRBJ1-2
TGTGCCAGCAGCGACTCCCAAGAAGGAAGCTACACCTTC
CASSDSQEGSYTF
>TRBD1|TRBV10-1|.|TRBJ2-2
TGCGCCAGCAGCCCCGGGACAGTGAACACCGGGGAGCTGTTTTTT
CASSPGTVNTGELFF
>.|TRBV2|.|TRBJ1-5
TGTGCCAGCAGTGAGGGGGCGCTCAATCAGCCCCAGCATTTT
CASSEGALNQPQHF
>.|TRBV5-1|once|TRBJ1-2
TGCGCCAGCAGCTTGGGCCAGAGCGTCCTTAACTATGGCTACACCTTC
CASSLGQSVLNYGYTF
>.|TRBV21-1|few|TRBJ1-1
TGTGCCAGCAATCTGCCCGGGACAGCCAACACTGAAGCTTTCTTT
CASNLPGTANTEAFF
>.|TRBV6-5|.|TRBJ1-1
TGTGCCAGCAGTTACTCCCGGAACACTGAAGCTTTCTTT
CASSYSRNTEAFF
>.|TRBV2|.|TRBJ1-5
TGTGCCAGCAGTGAAGCGGCCAGGGGATCCTTACCGACCCAGCATTTT
CASSEAARGSLPTQHF
>TRBD1|TRBV2|.|TRBJ1-1
TGTGCCAGCAGTGAACAGGGGACAGCGAACACTGAAGCTTTCTTT
CASSEQGTANTEAFF
>TRBD1|TRBV30|.|TRBJ1-1
TGTGCCTGGAGTTTAGCAGTTCGGACAGGGAGGATGAACACTGAAGCTTTCTTT
CAWSLAVRTGRMNTEAFF